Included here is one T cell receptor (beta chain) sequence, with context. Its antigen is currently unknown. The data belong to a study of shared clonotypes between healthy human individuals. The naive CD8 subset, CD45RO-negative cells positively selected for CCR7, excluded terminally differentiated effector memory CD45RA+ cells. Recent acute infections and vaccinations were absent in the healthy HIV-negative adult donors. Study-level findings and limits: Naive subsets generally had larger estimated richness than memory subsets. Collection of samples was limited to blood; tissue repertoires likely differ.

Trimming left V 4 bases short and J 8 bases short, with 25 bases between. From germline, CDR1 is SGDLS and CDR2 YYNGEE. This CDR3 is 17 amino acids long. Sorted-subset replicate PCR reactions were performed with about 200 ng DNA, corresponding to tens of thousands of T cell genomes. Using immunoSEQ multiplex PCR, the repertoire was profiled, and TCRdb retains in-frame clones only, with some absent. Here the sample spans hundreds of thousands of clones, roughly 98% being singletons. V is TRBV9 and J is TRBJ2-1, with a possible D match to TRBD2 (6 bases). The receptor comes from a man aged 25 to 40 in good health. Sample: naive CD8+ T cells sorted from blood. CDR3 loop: CASSSPLAETIWDEQFF. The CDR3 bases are TGTGCCAGCAGCTCTCCTTTAGCGGAAACTATCTGGGATGAGCAGTTCTTC.